This T cell receptor (beta chain) stems from a study of CD8+ T cells in alopecia areata. Findings and caveats of the study: Mice gave a clearer picture of TCR sharing than patients did, possibly for HLA-related reasons.

Points on this clone: Its cognate antigen is unknown.

Germline assignment: CDR1 LNHDA and CDR2 SQIVND (reference sequence). CDR3 length equals 16 residues. After removal of 7 bases from V and 4 bases from J, the junction contained 6 bases not matched to a gene. In each case, RNA was isolated and then reverse transcribed into cDNA as the sequencing template. Sequenced by immunoSEQ multiplex PCR; TCRdb stores in-frame clones only, minus some. This table has 180,000 or so clones, roughly 66% appearing once. The chain combines TRBV19 with TRBJ2-3; 15 bases agree with TRBD2. The source is a human donor with alopecia areata. The sample in question was CD8+ T cells sorted from blood, obtained at week 0. CDR3 sequence reads: CASTVGLAGGADTQYF. The CDR3 DNA follows: TGTGCCAGTACCGTCGGACTAGCGGGGGGGGCAGATACGCAGTATTTT.